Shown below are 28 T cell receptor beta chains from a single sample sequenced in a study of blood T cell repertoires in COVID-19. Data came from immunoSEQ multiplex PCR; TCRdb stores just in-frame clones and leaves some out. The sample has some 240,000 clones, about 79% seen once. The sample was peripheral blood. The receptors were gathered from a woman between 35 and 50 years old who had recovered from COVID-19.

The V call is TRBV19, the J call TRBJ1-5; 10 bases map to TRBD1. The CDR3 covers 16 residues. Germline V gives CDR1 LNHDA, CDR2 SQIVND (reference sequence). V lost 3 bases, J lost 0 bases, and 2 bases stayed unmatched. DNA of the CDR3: TGTGCCAGTAGTATGACAGGGGGCCGTAGCAATCAGCCCCAGCATTTT. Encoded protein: CASSMTGGRSNQPQHF. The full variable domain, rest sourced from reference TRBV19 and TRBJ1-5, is DGGITQSPKYLFRKEGQNVTLSCEQNLNHDAMYWYRQDPGQGLRLIYYSQIVNDFQKGDIAEGYSVSREKKESFPLTVTSAQKNPTAFYLCASSMTGGRSNQPQHFGDGTRLSIL.

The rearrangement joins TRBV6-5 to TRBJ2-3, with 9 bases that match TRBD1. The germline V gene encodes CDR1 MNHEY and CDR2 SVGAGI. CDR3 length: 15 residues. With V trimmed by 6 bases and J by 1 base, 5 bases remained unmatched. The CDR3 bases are TGTGCCAGCAGAGCGACAGGGGGGGGCACAGATACGCAGTATTTT. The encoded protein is CASRATGGGTDTQYF.

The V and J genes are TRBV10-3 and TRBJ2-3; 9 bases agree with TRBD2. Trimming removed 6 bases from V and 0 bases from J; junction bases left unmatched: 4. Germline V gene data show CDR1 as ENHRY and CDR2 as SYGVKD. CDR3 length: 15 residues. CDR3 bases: TGTGCCATCAGGGCTAGCGGGGCTAGCACAGATACGCAGTATTTT. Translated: CAIRASGASTDTQYF.

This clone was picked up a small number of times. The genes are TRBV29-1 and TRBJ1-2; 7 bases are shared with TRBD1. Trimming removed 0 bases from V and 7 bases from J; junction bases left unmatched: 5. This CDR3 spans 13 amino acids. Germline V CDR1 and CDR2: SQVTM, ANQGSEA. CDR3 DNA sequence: TGCAGCGTTGAAGATGCCGGACAGGCTGGCTACACCTTC. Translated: CSVEDAGQAGYTF. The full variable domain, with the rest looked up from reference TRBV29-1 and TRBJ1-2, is SAVISQKPSRDICQRGTSLTIQCQVDSQVTMMFWYRQQPGQSLTLIATANQGSEATYESGFVIDKFPISRPNLTFSTLTVSNMSPEDSSIYLCSVEDAGQAGYTFGSGTRLTVV.

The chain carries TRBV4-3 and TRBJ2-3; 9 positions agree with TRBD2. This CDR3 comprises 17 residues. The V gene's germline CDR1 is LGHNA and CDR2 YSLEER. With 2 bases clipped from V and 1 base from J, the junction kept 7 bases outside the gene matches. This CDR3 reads CASSQSLAGPRTDTQYF. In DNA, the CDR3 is TGCGCCAGCAGCCAAAGTCTAGCGGGGCCCCGCACAGATACGCAGTATTTT.

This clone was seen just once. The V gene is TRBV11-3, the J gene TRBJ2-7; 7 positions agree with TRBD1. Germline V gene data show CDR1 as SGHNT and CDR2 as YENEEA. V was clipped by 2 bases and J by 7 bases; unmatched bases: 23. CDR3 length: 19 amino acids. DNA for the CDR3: TGTGCCAGCAGCTTATCCTCCTGGGTTTGTGGGGGACAGATCTTAGAGCAGTACTTC. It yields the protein CASSLSSWVCGGQILEQYF.

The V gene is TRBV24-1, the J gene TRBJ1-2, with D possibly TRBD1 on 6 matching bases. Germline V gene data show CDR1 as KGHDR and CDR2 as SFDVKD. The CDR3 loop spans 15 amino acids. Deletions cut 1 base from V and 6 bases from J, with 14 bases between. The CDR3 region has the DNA TGTGCCACCAGTGATTTTCATACAGGGTTGGATGGCTACACCTTC. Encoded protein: CATSDFHTGLDGYTF.

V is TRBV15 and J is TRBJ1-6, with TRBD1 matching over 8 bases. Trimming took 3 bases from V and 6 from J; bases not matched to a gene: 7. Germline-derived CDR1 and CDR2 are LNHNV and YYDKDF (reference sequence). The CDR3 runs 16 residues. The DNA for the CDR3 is TGTGCCACCAGCAGGGTGACAGGGGTGCGTAATTCACCCCTCCACTTT. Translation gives CATSRVTGVRNSPLHF. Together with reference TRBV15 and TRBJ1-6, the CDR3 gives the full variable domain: DAMVIQNPRYQVTQFGKPVTLSCSQTLNHNVMYWYQQKSSQAPKLLFHYYDKDFNNEADTPDNFQSRRPNTSFCFLDIRSPGLGDTAMYLCATSRVTGVRNSPLHFGNGTRLTVT.

CDR3 sequence (DNA): TGTGCCAGCAGCCCTCGTTCGGATGGCTACACCTTC. The encoded protein is CASSPRSDGYTF. V usage is TRBV14 and J usage is TRBJ1-2; unclear D gene. V was trimmed by 4 bases and J by 6 bases, leaving 9 bases between them. Germline loops: CDR1 SGHDN, CDR2 FVKESK. The CDR3 extends over 12 amino acids.

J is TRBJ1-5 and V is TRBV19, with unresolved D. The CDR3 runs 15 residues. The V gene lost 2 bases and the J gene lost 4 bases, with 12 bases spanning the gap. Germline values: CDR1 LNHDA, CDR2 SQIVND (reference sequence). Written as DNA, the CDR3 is TGTGCCAGTAGTATACAGATCTCGGGGAATCAGCCCCAGCATTTT. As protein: CASSIQISGNQPQHF.

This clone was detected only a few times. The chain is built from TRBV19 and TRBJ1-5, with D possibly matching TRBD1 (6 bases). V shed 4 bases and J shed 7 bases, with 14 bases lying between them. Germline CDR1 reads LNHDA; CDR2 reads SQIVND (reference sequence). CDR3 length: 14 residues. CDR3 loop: CASSNSQGGQPQHF. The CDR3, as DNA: TGTGCCAGTAGTAACTCACAGGGTGGCCAGCCCCAGCATTTT.

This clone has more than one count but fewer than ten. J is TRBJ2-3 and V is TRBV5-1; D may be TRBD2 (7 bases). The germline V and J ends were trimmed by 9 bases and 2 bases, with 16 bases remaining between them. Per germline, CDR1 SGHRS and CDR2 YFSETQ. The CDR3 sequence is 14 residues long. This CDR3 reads CATREGGDTDTQYF. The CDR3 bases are TGCGCCACGAGGGAAGGGGGGGACACAGATACGCAGTATTTT.

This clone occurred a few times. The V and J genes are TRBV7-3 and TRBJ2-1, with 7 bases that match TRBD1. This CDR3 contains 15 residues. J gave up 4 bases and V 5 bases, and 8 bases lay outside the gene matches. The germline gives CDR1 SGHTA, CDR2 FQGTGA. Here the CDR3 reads CASSPSGQLYNEQFF. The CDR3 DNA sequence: TGTGCCAGCAGCCCATCGGGACAGCTATACAATGAGCAGTTCTTC. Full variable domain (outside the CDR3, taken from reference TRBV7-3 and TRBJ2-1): GAGVSQTPSNKVTEKGKYVELRCDPISGHTALYWYRQSLGQGPEFLIYFQGTGAADDSGLPNDRFFAVRPEGSVSTLKIQRTERGDSAVYLCASSPSGQLYNEQFFGPGTRLTVL.

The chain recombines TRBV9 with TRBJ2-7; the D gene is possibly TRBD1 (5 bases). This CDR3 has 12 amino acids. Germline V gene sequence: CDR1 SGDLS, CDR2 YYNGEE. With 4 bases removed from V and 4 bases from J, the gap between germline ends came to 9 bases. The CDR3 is CASSRQGYEQYF. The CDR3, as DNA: TGTGCCAGCAGCCGGCAGGGTTACGAGCAGTACTTC.

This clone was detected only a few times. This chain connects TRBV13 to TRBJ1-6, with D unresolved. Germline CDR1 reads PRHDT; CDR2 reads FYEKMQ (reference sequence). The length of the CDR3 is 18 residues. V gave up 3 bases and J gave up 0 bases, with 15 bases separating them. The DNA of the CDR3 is TGTGCCAGCAGCTTGGCTCCGGGGTCGAGCTCCTATAATTCACCCCTCCACTTT. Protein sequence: CASSLAPGSSSYNSPLHF.

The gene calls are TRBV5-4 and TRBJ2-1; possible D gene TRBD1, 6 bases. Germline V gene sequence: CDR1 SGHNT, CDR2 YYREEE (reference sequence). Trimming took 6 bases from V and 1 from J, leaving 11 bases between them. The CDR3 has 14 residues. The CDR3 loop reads CASNAGTSYNEQFF. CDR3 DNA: TGTGCCAGCAACGCCGGGACATCCTACAATGAGCAGTTCTTC.

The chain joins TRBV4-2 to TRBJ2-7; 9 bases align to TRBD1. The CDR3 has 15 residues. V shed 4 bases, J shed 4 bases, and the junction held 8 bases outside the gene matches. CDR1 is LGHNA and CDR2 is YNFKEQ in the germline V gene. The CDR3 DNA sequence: TGTGCCAGCAGCCGGGATACCGGGACAGGGTACGAGCAGTACTTC. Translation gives CASSRDTGTGYEQYF.

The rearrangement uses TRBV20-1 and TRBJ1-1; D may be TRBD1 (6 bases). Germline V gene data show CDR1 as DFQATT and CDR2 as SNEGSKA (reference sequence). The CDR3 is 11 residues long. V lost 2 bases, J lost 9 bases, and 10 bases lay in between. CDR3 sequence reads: CSARLGGKAFF. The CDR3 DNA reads TGCAGTGCTAGATTAGGGGGAAAAGCTTTCTTT.

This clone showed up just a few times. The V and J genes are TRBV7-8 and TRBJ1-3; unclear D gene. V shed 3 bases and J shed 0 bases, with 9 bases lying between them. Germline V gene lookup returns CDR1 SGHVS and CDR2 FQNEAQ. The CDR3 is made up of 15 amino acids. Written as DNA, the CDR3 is TGTGCCAGCAGCTTGGGCTTCCTCTCTGGAAACACCATATATTTT. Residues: CASSLGFLSGNTIYF.

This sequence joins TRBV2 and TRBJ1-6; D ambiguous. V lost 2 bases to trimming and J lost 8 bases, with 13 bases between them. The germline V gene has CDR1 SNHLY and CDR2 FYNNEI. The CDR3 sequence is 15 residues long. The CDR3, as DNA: TGTGCCAGCAGTGAATTGTACCCCGGAGATTCACCCCTCCACTTT. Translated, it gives CASSELYPGDSPLHF.

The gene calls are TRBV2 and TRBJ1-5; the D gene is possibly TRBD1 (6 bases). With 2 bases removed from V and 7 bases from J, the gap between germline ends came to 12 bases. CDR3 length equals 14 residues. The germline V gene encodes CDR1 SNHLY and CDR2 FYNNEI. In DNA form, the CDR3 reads TGTGCCAGCAGTGAATGGGGGGGCCAACAGCCCCAGCATTTT. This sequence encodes CASSEWGGQQPQHF.

CDR3 sequence (DNA): TGTGCCAGCAGCAAGATTACAGGCTCCTATGGCTACACCTTC. The encoded protein is CASSKITGSYGYTF. The chain is built from TRBV21-1 and TRBJ1-2; the table gives TRBD1 as D, unverified against the DNA. TRBV21-1 is assigned pseudogene status. The CDR3 has 14 amino acids.

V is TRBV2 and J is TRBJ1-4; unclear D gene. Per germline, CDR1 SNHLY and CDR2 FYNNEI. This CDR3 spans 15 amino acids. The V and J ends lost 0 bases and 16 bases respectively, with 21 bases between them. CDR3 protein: CASSEAPGRVKKGFF. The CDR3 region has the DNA TGTGCCAGCAGTGAAGCGCCGGGTCGAGTTAAGAAAGGGTTTTTT. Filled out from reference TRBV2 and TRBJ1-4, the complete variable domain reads EPEVTQTPSHQVTQMGQEVILRCVPISNHLYFYWYRQILGQKVEFLVSFYNNEISEKSEIFDDQFSVERPDGSNFTLKIRSTKLEDSAMYFCASSEAPGRVKKGFFGSGTQLSVL.

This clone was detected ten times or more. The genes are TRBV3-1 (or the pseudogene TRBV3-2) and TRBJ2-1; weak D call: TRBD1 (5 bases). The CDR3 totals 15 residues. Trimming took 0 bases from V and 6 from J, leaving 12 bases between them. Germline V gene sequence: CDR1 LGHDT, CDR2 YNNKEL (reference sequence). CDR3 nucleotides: TGTGCCAGCAGCCAAGATCTTGCCAGGGCCAATGAGCAGTTCTTC. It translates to CASSQDLARANEQFF.

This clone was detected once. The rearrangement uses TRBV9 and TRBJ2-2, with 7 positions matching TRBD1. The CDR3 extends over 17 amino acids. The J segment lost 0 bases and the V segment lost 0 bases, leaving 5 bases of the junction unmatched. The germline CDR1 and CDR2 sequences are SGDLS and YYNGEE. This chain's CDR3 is CASSVEGGTANTGELFF. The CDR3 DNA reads TGTGCCAGCAGCGTAGAAGGGGGCACCGCGAACACCGGGGAGCTGTTTTTT. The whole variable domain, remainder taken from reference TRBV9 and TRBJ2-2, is DSGVTQTPKHLITATGQRVTLRCSPRSGDLSVYWYQQSLDQGLQFLIQYYNGEERAKGNILERFSAQQFPDLHSELNLSSLELGDSALYFCASSVEGGTANTGELFFGEGSRLTVL.

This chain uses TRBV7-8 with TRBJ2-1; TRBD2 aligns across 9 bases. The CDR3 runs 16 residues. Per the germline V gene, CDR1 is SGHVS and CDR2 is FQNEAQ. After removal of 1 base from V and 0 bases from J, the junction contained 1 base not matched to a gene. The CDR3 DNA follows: TGTGCCAGCAGCTTAGGCGGGGGGGCCTCCTACAATGAGCAGTTCTTC. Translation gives CASSLGGGASYNEQFF.

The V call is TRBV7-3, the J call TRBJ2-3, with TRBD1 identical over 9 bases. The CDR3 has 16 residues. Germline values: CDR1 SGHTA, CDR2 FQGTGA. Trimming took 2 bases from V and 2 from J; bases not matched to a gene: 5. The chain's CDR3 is CASSLDGTGYTDTQYF. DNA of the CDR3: TGTGCCAGCAGCTTAGATGGGACAGGGTACACAGATACGCAGTATTTT.

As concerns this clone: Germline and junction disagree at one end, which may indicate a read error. This chain's CDR3 is CASSYFRDLNTEAFF. The CDR3 DNA sequence: TGTGCCAGCAGCTACTTCCGGGACTTGAACACTGAAGCTTTCTTT. The chain combines TRBV6-5 with TRBJ1-1, with D perhaps matching TRBD1 (5 bases). The CDR3 has 15 amino acids. Germline V gene lookup returns CDR1 MNHEY and CDR2 SVGAGI.